A selection of T cell receptor beta chains follows, all from one sample in a study of control samples from healthy donors and cancer patients. TCRdb keeps only in-frame clones here, not all; method: immunoSEQ multiplex PCR. There are about 51,000 clones in the sample; 88% occur only once, and approximately 40% lies in the top ten. The sample comprised PBMCs. The receptors stem from a man aged 45-65 years with head and neck cancer. The CDR3 runs from the conserved cysteine through the conserved F or W. Fields, in order: CDR3 protein, J gene, V gene.

CASSSGLDIVEQYF	TRBJ2-7	TRBV5-4
CASSSDRGREKLFF	TRBJ1-4	TRBV7-2
CASSGGTSYEQYF	TRBJ2-7	TRBV6-5
CASSFENSPLHF	TRBJ1-6	TRBV12-3/TRBV12-4
CASSSDRSNQPQHF	TRBJ1-5	TRBV13
CASSMGRVDGYTF	TRBJ1-2	TRBV19
CASGLVISSRAPEQYF	TRBJ2-7	TRBV12-5
CASSAPRTGSGRGYETQYF	TRBJ2-5	TRBV5-4
CASSIADSGRAPDTQYF	TRBJ2-3	TRBV13
CASSLRGERNEQFF	TRBJ2-1	TRBV13
CASSLAGGPDTQYF	TRBJ2-3	TRBV28
CASTPLVGGGGSGANVLTF	TRBJ2-6	TRBV19
CATSRDRVLYEQYF	TRBJ2-7	TRBV15
CASSYGLGLNNEQFF	TRBJ2-1	TRBV6-5
CASSIPSTGDEKLFF	TRBJ1-4	TRBV19
CASSEGQAPNQPQHF	TRBJ1-5	TRBV2